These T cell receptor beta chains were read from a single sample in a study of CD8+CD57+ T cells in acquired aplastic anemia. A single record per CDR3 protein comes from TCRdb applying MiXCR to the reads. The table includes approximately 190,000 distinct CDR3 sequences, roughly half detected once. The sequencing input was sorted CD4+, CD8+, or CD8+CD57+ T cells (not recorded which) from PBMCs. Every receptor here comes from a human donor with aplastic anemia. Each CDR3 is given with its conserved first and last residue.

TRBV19	CASSALSPAGELFF
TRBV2	CARKTSGVGTGELFF
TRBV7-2	CASSLAMNTEAFF
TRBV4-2	CASSQVEDRGRSPLHF
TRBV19	CASSIARGLNQPQHF
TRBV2	CACSLDTLRGTEAFF
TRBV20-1	CSARDPAGVYNEQFF
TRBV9	CASSVGGGADTQYF
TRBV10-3	CAISEGREYDTQYF
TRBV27	CASSPGRDRGLESYTF
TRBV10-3	CASSEIGVGRGYGYTF
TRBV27	CASSLKWRGETEAFF
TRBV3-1	CASSSLYNEQFF
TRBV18	CASPRGQTEQFF
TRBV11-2	CASSLSFASRRVSNQPQHF
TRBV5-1	CASSSGGSGSWADTQYF
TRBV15	CATSRFSYEQYF
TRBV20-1	CSANQLDVGDTQYF
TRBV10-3	CAISEDRQGVGMDEQYF
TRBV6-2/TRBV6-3	CASSLVENQPQHF
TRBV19	CASSRQGSETQYF
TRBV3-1	CASKLAGGAYNEQFF
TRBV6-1	CASSRRADQPQHF
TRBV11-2	CASGSARGGTEAFF
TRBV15	CATSRDRGTGYQETQYF
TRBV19	CASSTGTGGPAGYTF
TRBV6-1	CASSEAGTSDTQYF
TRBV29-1	CSVEDPDRGGEKLFF
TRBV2	CASSETGGENSPLHF
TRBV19	CASSMGNLNTEAFF
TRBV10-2	CASTQSRISYEQYF
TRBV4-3	CASSQSEEYEVGSYTF
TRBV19	CATMTSGSKEQFF
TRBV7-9	CASSRTGTSGHNEQFF
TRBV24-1	CATRDARPDTQYF
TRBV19	CASSIGPSGQFF
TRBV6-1	CASSLYSGGSGNTIYF
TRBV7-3	CASSFGGTYEQYF
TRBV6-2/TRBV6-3	CASSTGVGRKNTEAFF
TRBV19	CASNQGVSETQYF